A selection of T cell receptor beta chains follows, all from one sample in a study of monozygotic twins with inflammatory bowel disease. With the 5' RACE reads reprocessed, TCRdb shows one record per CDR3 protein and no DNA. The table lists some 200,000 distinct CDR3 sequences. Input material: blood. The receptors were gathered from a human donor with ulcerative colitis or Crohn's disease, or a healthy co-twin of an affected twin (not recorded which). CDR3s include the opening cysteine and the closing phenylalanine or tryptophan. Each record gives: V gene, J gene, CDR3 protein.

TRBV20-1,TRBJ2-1,CSARGLAGVRNKQFF
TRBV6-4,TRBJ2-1,CASSASGGGYNEQFF
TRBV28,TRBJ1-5,CASSLTNNQPQHF
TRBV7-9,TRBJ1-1,CASSATTVNTEAFF
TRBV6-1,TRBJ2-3,CASSQDLTGGTDTQYF
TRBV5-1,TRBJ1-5,CASSLDWQGNQPQHF
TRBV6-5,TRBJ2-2,CASSLAPTGNTGELFF
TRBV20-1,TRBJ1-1,CSAPKRGNTEAFF
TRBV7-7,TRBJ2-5,CASSRAQTGGETQYF
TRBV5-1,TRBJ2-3,CASSLRGGYTDTQYF